The source of this T cell receptor (beta chain) is a study of OX40 agonist ivuxolimab in advanced cancers. Overall study: The patients got ivuxolimab, which is an agonistic anti-OX40 (CD134) antibody.

Sequencing was performed with immunoSEQ multiplex PCR; in TCRdb, only in-frame clones are kept and a portion is missing. This table holds some 57,000 clones, over 80% found once. The V segment lost 7 bases and the J segment 1 base; nucleotides outside the gene matches: 4. Germline CDR1 and CDR2: LNHNV and YYDKDF (reference sequence). The CDR3 spans 14 residues. This TCR derives from an adult with an advanced solid tumor such as melanoma, head and neck, liver or kidney cancer. The source material was CD4+ or CD8+ T cells sorted from blood, sampled in a trial of the OX40 agonist ivuxolimab. The rearrangement joins TRBV15 to TRBJ1-5, with 7 bases identical to TRBD1. The DNA of the CDR3 is TGTGCCACCAACAACAGGGGAAGCAATCAGCCCCAGCATTTT. It translates to CATNNRGSNQPQHF.